This T cell receptor (beta chain) was recorded in a study of healthy donors' naive CD4 and CD8 T cells. Study results and caveats: Possible naive T cell homeostatic proliferation bias remained unaddressed. Naive CD4+ and CD8+ cells reportedly differed in usage of most V and J genes.

Starting from around 500 ng of total RNA, TCR libraries were made with linear amplification. TCRdb recomputed calls from the reads with MiXCR, one row per CDR3 protein. The table lists about 180,000 distinct CDR3 sequences, around 80% of them singletons, with about 2.4% in the top ten. Concerning this clonotype itself: The antigen is undetermined.

CDR1 and CDR2 (germline): LGHNA, YNFKEQ. The CDR3 runs 16 residues. V was trimmed by 0 bases and J by 4 bases, leaving 13 bases between them. This sequence was found in a pool of human donors in good health; the sample pools cells from several healthy donors. The sequencing sample was made of naive CD4+ and CD8+ T cells sorted from blood, pooled from several donors. This chain uses TRBV4-2 with TRBJ2-1; D possibly corresponds to TRBD1 (6 bases). CDR3 sequence (DNA): TGTGCCAGCAGCCAAGATTGGCAGGGGCTATACAATGAGCAGTTCTTC. Its protein product is CASSQDWQGLYNEQFF.